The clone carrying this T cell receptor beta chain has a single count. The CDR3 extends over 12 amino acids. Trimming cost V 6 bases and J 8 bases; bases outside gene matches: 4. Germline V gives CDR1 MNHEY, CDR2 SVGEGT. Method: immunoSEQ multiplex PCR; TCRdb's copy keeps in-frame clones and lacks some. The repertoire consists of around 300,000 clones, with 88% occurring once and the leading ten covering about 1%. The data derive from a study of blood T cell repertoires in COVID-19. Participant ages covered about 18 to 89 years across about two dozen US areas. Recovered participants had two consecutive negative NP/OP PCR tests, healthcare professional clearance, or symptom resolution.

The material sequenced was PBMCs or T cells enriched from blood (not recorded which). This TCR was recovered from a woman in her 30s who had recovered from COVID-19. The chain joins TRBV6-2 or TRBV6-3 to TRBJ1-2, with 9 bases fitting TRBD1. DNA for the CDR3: TGTGCCAGCAGCAGGACAGGGGCGGGCTACACCTTC. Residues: CASSRTGAGYTF.